These 30 T cell receptor beta chains were all obtained from the same sample, sequenced in a study of identical twins. In TCRdb, the 5' RACE reads were re-called with MiXCR into one record per CDR3 protein. The sample carries 1.5 million to 2 million distinct CDR3 sequences, around 33% recorded once. Material: cord blood. The receptors shown here come from a newborn girl in good health.

This clonotype was seen a handful of times. This sequence joins TRBV4-1 and TRBJ2-5; TRBD2 might be the D (6 bases). This CDR3 spans 16 amino acids. V lost 0 bases and J 2 bases, leaving 13 bases between the germline ends. Germline CDR1 is MGHRA and CDR2 is YSYEKL. CDR3 coding DNA: TGCGCCAGCAGCCAAGATCCGCTAGCGAGTCAAGAGACCCAGTACTTC. It codes for CASSQDPLASQETQYF.

The table lists this clonotype with many counts. The V and J genes are TRBV6-5 and TRBJ2-5; 10 nucleotides match TRBD1. In germline, CDR1 is MNHEY, CDR2 SVGAGI. This CDR3 spans 15 amino acids. The J segment lost 3 bases and the V segment lost 4 bases, leaving 5 bases of the junction unmatched. CDR3 sequence (DNA): TGTGCCAGCAGTTGGGACAGGGGAAAGGAAGAGACCCAGTACTTC. The encoded protein is CASSWDRGKEETQYF.

The J gene is TRBJ1-5, the V gene TRBV20-1; D is perhaps TRBD1 (5 bases). Deletions cut 1 base from V and 2 bases from J, with 9 bases between. Germline V gene sequence: CDR1 DFQATT, CDR2 SNEGSKA (reference sequence). The CDR3 contains 14 residues. CDR3 nucleotides: TGCAGTGCTAGAGTTGCGGGGGGCAATCAGCCCCAGCATTTT. Protein product: CSARVAGGNQPQHF.

The chain carries TRBV28 and TRBJ1-2; D is perhaps TRBD1 (5 bases). The germline V and J ends were trimmed by 6 bases and 2 bases, with 10 bases remaining between them. This CDR3 comprises 13 residues. Germline CDR1 and CDR2: MDHEN and SYDVKM. CDR3 sequence reads: CASRVEGNYGYTF. In DNA, the CDR3 is TGTGCCAGCAGAGTCGAGGGGAACTATGGCTACACCTTC.

The chain uses TRBV6-5 and TRBJ2-1; perhaps TRBD2 as D (5 bases). The length of the CDR3 is 15 residues. From germline, CDR1 is MNHEY and CDR2 SVGAGI. Deletions cut 0 bases from V and 6 bases from J, with 12 bases between. The CDR3 is CASSYSNRGFNEQFF. CDR3 bases: TGTGCCAGCAGTTACTCGAATAGAGGGTTCAATGAGCAGTTCTTC.

This clonotype was counted a few times. The gene calls are TRBV5-1 and TRBJ1-1, with 7 bases identical to TRBD1. This CDR3 region has 15 residues. After removal of 1 base from V and 0 bases from J, the junction contained 3 bases not matched to a gene. CDR1 is SGHRS, CDR2 YFSETQ, per germline. The CDR3 is CASSLRDSLNTEAFF. The CDR3 DNA reads as TGCGCCAGCAGCTTGCGGGACAGCTTGAACACTGAAGCTTTCTTT.

V and J are TRBV5-4 and TRBJ1-2, with 8 bases fitting TRBD1. CDR3 length equals 14 residues. The germline CDR1 and CDR2 sequences are SGHNT and YYREEE (reference sequence). The V segment lost 4 bases and the J segment 6 bases; nucleotides outside the gene matches: 8. The CDR3 loop is CASSVGDRGNGYTF. The CDR3 nucleotides are TGTGCCAGCAGCGTGGGAGACAGGGGAAATGGCTACACCTTC.

This clonotype was detected only a few times. The gene calls are TRBV2 and TRBJ1-2; tentatively, D is TRBD1 (5 bases). The CDR3 is 12 amino acids. The germline V and J ends were trimmed by 8 bases and 2 bases, with 9 bases remaining between them. The germline V gene encodes CDR1 SNHLY and CDR2 FYNNEI. CDR3 residues: CASGDLNYGYTF. The CDR3 DNA reads as TGTGCCAGCGGGGACCTCAACTATGGCTACACCTTC.

The chain joins TRBV20-1 to TRBJ1-2; unclear D gene. V was trimmed by 1 base and J by 1 base, leaving 4 bases between them. The CDR3 runs 12 residues. CDR1 DFQATT and CDR2 SNEGSKA come from the germline V gene (reference sequence). CDR3 in DNA: TGCAGTGCTAGAGGGTATAACTATGGCTACACCTTC. It encodes CSARGYNYGYTF.

This chain joins TRBV28 and TRBJ2-7, with D maybe TRBD1 (6 bases). The CDR3 spans 14 residues. The germline CDR1 and CDR2 sequences are MDHEN and SYDVKM. Between the trimmed V and J ends, which lost 3 bases and 5 bases, there was a span of 14 bases. The CDR3 reads CASSLGRGINEQYF. The CDR3 region has the DNA TGTGCCAGCAGTTTGGGCAGGGGTATAAACGAGCAGTACTTC.

This chain connects TRBV20-1 to TRBJ2-7; no definite D call. Trimming left V 0 bases short and J 7 bases short, with 13 bases between. CDR1 and CDR2 from the germline V gene are DFQATT and SNEGSKA (reference sequence). CDR3 length: 13 residues. In nucleotides, the CDR3 is TGCAGTGCTAGAGATCTAAGGAAGAATGAGCAGTACTTC. It is translated as CSARDLRKNEQYF.

The chain combines TRBV11-2 with TRBJ2-4; TRBD1 matches 8 bases. TRBJ2-7 matches the DNA end more closely, so the J call is doubtful. This CDR3 spans 17 amino acids. Germline CDR1 is SGHAT and CDR2 is FQNNGV. The CDR3 DNA reads TGTGCCAGCAGCTTCGACCAGCTAAGGGACAGGAGAGGCGAGCAGTACTTC. Protein: CASSFDQLRDRRGEQYF.

This clonotype was seen once. The gene calls are TRBV2 and TRBJ1-6, with 10 bases that match TRBD1. The CDR3 length is 13 residues. V lost 8 bases, J lost 9 bases, and 4 bases stayed unmatched. The germline V gene has CDR1 SNHLY and CDR2 FYNNEI. The CDR3 nucleotides are TGTGCCAGCTTGGGGGACAGGGGTTCACCCCTCCACTTT. Amino acids: CASLGDRGSPLHF.

This clonotype was seen repeatedly, ten times or more. The genes are TRBV7-2 and TRBJ2-3; D not resolved. V was shortened by 6 bases and J by 3 bases, with 10 bases between the two germline ends. The CDR3 length is 13 residues. In germline, CDR1 is SGHTA, CDR2 FQGNSA. CDR3 sequence: CASRPTQTDTQYF. The CDR3 DNA reads as TGTGCCAGCAGGCCTACCCAAACAGATACGCAGTATTTT.

The rearrangement joins TRBV28 to TRBJ2-7; no clear D gene. The CDR3 length is 20 residues. Trimming cost V 3 bases and J 3 bases, with 30 bases left between them. Germline CDR1 and CDR2: MDHEN and SYDVKM. In nucleotides, the CDR3 is TGTGCCAGCAGTTTGCCCCCTCGAGACACCATAAATTACAAGGGCTACGAGCAGTACTTC. This codes for CASSLPPRDTINYKGYEQYF.

This clonotype was seen ten or more times. The chain is built from TRBV29-1 and TRBJ2-1; the D gene is possibly TRBD1 (7 bases). The CDR3 sequence is 16 residues long. Germline loops: CDR1 SQVTM, CDR2 ANQGSEA. The V and J ends lost 4 bases and 13 bases respectively, with 29 bases between them. CDR3 coding DNA: TGCAGCGTTGTTTTGGGAGGAGGGGGCAACCGACAAGACCAGTTCTTC. Translated: CSVVLGGGGNRQDQFF.

The chain carries TRBV29-1 and TRBJ2-2; D not certain. Germline values: CDR1 SQVTM, CDR2 ANQGSEA. The CDR3 runs 13 residues. V was shortened by 5 bases and J by 1 base, with 8 bases between the two germline ends. CDR3 in DNA: TGCAGCGTTTTAAGACGGAACACCGGGGAGCTGTTTTTT. Its protein is CSVLRRNTGELFF.

V is TRBV4-2 and J is TRBJ2-3, with 12 bases identical to TRBD2. Germline values: CDR1 LGHNA, CDR2 YNFKEQ. CDR3 size: 17 residues. Trimming removed 3 bases from V and 3 bases from J; junction bases left unmatched: 7. The CDR3 here is CASSHGSSGGATDTQYF. CDR3 nucleotide sequence: TGTGCCAGCAGCCACGGGTCTAGCGGGGGGGCTACAGATACGCAGTATTTT.

This chain uses TRBV7-2 with TRBJ2-7; D is perhaps TRBD2 (5 bases). V lost 4 bases, J lost 6 bases, and 16 bases lay in between. The CDR3 runs 14 residues. The germline V gene encodes CDR1 SGHTA and CDR2 FQGNSA. The CDR3 sequence is CASSSRPTRSEQYF. CDR3 in DNA: TGTGCCAGCAGCTCGCGACCAACTAGGAGCGAGCAGTACTTC.

The V gene is TRBV10-3, the J gene TRBJ2-5; the match to TRBD2 covers 14 bases. The CDR3 loop spans 15 amino acids. J gave up 4 bases and V 10 bases, and 8 bases lay outside the gene matches. Germline V gives CDR1 ENHRY, CDR2 SYGVKD. CDR3 in DNA: TGTGCCACTAGGACTAGCGGGAGGACGGGAGAGACCCAGTACTTC. Translation gives CATRTSGRTGETQYF.

This sequence joins TRBV25-1 and TRBJ2-3, with D tentatively TRBD2 (5 bases). The CDR3 is 17 residues long. Per the germline V gene, CDR1 is MGHDK and CDR2 is SYGVNS. V shed 1 base and J shed 3 bases, with 17 bases lying between them. CDR3 sequence reads: CASSESMAPGGTDTQYF. The CDR3 DNA reads as TGTGCCAGCAGTGAATCAATGGCCCCAGGAGGTACAGATACGCAGTATTTT.

This clonotype was found a few times. The chain links TRBV29-1 to TRBJ2-3; the match to TRBD2 covers 7 bases. Per germline, CDR1 SQVTM and CDR2 ANQGSEA. CDR3 length: 16 amino acids. The ends lost 2 bases at V and 0 bases at J; junction bases unmatched: 8. For the CDR3, the DNA is TGCAGCGTTGAAAATTATGGGACTACCAGCACAGATACGCAGTATTTT. Encoded protein: CSVENYGTTSTDTQYF.

About this clonotype itself: Germline and junction disagree at one end, which may indicate a read error. This chain links TRBV11-2 with TRBJ2-1, with 9 bases lining up with TRBD1. The CDR3 is 14 amino acids. CDR1 SGHAT and CDR2 FQNNGV come from the germline V gene. CDR3 DNA sequence: TGTGCCAGCAGGGGACAGGGATCCTACAATGAGCGGTTCTTC. Protein sequence: CASRGQGSYNERFF.

V is TRBV20-1 and J is TRBJ2-4, with D hard to call. Trimming removed 1 base at V and 0 bases at J, with 10 bases between. The V gene's germline CDR1 is DFQATT and CDR2 SNEGSKA (reference sequence). The CDR3 extends over 15 amino acids. The CDR3, as DNA: TGCAGTGCTAGAGGTACCGCCCTAGCCAAAAACATTCAGTACTTC. Its translation: CSARGTALAKNIQYF.

This clonotype was observed a few times. The chain joins TRBV20-1 to TRBJ2-3; maybe TRBD1 (5 bases). This CDR3 region has 13 residues. Trimming removed 3 bases at V and 2 bases at J, with 9 bases between. Germline V lookup: CDR1 DFQATT, CDR2 SNEGSKA (reference sequence). The chain's CDR3 is CSARLDNTDTQYF. The CDR3 nucleotides are TGCAGTGCTAGGTTGGACAACACAGATACGCAGTATTTT.

The chain has TRBV7-2 and TRBJ1-2, with D possibly TRBD1 on 5 matching bases. The CDR3 runs 17 residues. V was pared by 2 bases and J by 2 bases, with 18 bases between. Germline CDR1 reads SGHTA; CDR2 reads FQGNSA. The CDR3 spells CASSLRVDGRANYGYTF. In DNA, the CDR3 is TGTGCCAGCAGCTTAAGGGTGGATGGCAGGGCGAACTATGGCTACACCTTC.

This clonotype was observed a few times. This chain connects TRBV20-1 to TRBJ2-1, with a possible D match to TRBD2 (6 bases). Germline V gene data show CDR1 as DFQATT and CDR2 as SNEGSKA (reference sequence). Trimming took 3 bases from V and 7 from J, leaving 13 bases between them. This CDR3 has 13 amino acids. The CDR3 spells CSASGRVGNEQFF. The CDR3 DNA reads as TGCAGTGCTAGCGGGAGAGTGGGGAATGAGCAGTTCTTC.

The sample holds one count of this clonotype. Possible read error: a much larger clone is one base away. This chain connects TRBV20-1 to TRBJ2-5; D is possibly TRBD2 (5 bases). Germline V lookup: CDR1 DFQATT, CDR2 SNEGSKA (reference sequence). The CDR3 has 16 amino acids. Trimming took off 4 bases at V and 11 bases at J, with 29 bases between the two ends. Here the CDR3 reads CSANRLAGGSYNEQYF. The CDR3 bases are TGCAGTGCTAACCGCCTAGCCGGAGGATCCTACAATGAGCAGTACTTC.

This clonotype has ten or more counts. V gene TRBV9 combines with J gene TRBJ2-7; 7 bases are a match to TRBD2. The CDR3 totals 13 residues. V was clipped by 0 bases and J by 3 bases; unmatched bases: 0. Germline CDR1 is SGDLS and CDR2 is YYNGEE. CDR3 nucleotides: TGTGCCAGCAGCGTAGGGACTAGCTACGAGCAGTACTTC. Translation: CASSVGTSYEQYF.

The J gene is TRBJ2-1, the V gene TRBV24-1; 7 bases are a match to TRBD2. This CDR3 comprises 21 residues. The germline gives CDR1 KGHDR, CDR2 SFDVKD. The trim removed 0 bases at V and 1 base at J, leaving 17 bases unmatched. CDR3: CATSDLSPGGDPTKSYNEQFF. The CDR3 DNA sequence: TGTGCCACCAGTGATTTGAGTCCTGGGGGGGACCCGACCAAATCCTACAATGAGCAGTTCTTC.